This TCR beta chain was captured by sequencing in a study of control samples from healthy donors and cancer patients. Trimming at V came to 0 bases and at J to 4 bases, leaving 9 bases not matched to a gene. The germline V gene has CDR1 SGHRS and CDR2 YFSETQ. The CDR3 is made up of 18 amino acids. TCRdb's table, derived via immunoSEQ multiplex PCR, lists solely in-frame clones and lacks some. The data show 190,000 or so clones, approximately 92% seen once. The specimen was blood. This clonotype was sampled from a man between 18 and 35 years old in good health. This chain connects TRBV5-1 to TRBJ2-3; 12 bases map to TRBD2. The CDR3, as DNA: TGCGCCAGCAGCTTGGAGGGACTAGCGGGTTTGGTGCCAGATACGCAGTATTTT. The encoded protein is CASSLEGLAGLVPDTQYF. The variable domain in full, completed from reference TRBV5-1 and TRBJ2-3, reads KAGVTQTPRYLIKTRGQQVTLSCSPISGHRSVSWYQQTPGQGLQFLFEYFSETQRNKGNFPGRFSGRQFSNSRSEMNVSTLELGDSALYLCASSLEGLAGLVPDTQYFGPGTRLTVL.